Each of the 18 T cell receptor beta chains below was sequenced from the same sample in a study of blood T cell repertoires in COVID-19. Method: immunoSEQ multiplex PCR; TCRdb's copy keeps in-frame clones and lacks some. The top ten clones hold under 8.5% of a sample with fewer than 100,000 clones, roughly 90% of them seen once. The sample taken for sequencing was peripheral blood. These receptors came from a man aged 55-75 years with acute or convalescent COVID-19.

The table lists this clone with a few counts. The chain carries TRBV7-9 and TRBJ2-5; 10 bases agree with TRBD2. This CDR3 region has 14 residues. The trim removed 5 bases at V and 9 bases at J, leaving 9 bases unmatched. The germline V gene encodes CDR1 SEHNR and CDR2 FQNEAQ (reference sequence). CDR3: CASSRTSGGGSQYF. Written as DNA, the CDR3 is TGTGCCAGCAGCCGGACTAGCGGTGGCGGGTCCCAGTACTTC. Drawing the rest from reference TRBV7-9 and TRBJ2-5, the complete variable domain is DTGVSQNPRHKITKRGQNVTFRCDPISEHNRLYWYRQTLGQGPEFLTYFQNEAQLEKSRLLSDRFSAERPKGSFSTLEIQRTEQGDSAMYLCASSRTSGGGSQYFGPGTRLLVL.

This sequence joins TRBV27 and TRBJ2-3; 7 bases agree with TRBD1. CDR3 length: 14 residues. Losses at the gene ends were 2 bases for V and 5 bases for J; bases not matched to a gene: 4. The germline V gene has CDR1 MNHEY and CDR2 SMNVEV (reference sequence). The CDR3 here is CASSLIGGRDTQYF. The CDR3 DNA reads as TGTGCCAGCAGTTTAATAGGGGGCAGAGATACGCAGTATTTT.

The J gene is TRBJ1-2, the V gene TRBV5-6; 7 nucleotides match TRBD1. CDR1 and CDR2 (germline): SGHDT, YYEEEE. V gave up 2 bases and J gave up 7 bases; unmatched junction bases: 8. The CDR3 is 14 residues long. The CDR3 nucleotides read TGTGCCAGCAGCTTTCAGCTTGGACAGGCTGGCTACACCTTC. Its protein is CASSFQLGQAGYTF.

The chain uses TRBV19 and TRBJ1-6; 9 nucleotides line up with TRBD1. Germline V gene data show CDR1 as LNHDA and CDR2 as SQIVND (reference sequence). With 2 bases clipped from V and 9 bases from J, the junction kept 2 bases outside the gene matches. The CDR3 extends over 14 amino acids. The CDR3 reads CASSISDRGSPLHF. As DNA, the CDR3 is TGTGCCAGTAGTATATCGGACAGGGGTTCACCCCTCCACTTT.

This CDR3 reads CATSRDGGMGLYEQYF. For the CDR3, the DNA is TGTGCCACCAGCAGAGATGGAGGGATGGGGTTGTACGAGCAGTACTTC. The V call is TRBV15, the J call TRBJ2-7; maybe TRBD2 (6 bases). Germline-derived CDR1 and CDR2 are LNHNV and YYDKDF (reference sequence). CDR3 length: 16 residues. With 0 bases removed from V and 4 bases from J, the gap between germline ends came to 16 bases.

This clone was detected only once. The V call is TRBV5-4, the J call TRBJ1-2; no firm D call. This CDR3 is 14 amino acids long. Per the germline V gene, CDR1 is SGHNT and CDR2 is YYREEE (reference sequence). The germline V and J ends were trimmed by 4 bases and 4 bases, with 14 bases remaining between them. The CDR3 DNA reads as TGTGCCAGCAGCAAGGCGGGTTCAGGCTATGGCTACACCTTC. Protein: CASSKAGSGYGYTF.

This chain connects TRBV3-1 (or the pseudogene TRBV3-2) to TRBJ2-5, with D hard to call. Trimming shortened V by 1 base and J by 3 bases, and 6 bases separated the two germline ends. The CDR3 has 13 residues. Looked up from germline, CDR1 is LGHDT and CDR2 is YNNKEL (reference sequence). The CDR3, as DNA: TGTGCCAGCAGCCAAGGTCAGAAAGAGACCCAGTACTTC. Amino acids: CASSQGQKETQYF.

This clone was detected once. CDR3 in amino acids: CASSYAGTYEQYF. CDR3 sequence (DNA): TGTGCCAGCAGCTATGCAGGTACCTACGAGCAGTACTTC. The rearrangement joins TRBV7-9 to TRBJ2-7, with no clear D. The CDR3 runs 13 residues. Trimming pared 4 bases from V and 2 bases from J, leaving 9 bases between. Germline V gene sequence: CDR1 SEHNR, CDR2 FQNEAQ (reference sequence).

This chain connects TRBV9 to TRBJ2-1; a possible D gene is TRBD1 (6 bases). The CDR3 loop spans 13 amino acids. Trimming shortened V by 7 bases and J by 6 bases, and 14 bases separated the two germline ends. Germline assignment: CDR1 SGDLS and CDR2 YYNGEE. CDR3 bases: TGTGCCAGCTCACGGAACAGGGTCAATGAGCAGTTCTTC. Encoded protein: CASSRNRVNEQFF.

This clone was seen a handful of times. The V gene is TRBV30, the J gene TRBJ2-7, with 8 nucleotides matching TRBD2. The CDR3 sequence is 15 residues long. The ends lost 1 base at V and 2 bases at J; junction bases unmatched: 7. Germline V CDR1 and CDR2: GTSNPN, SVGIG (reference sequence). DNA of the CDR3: TGTGCCTGGAGTGCAGGGCGGGGGGCGGCCTACGAGCAGTACTTC. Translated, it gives CAWSAGRGAAYEQYF. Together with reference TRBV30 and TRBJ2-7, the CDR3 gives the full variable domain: SQTIHQWPATLVQPVGSPLSLECTVEGTSNPNLYWYRQAAGRGLQLLFYSVGIGQISSEVPQNLSASRPQDRQFILSSKKLLLSDSGFYLCAWSAGRGAAYEQYFGPGTRLTVT.

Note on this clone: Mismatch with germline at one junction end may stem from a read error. CDR3 sequence: CASSWRRSYDYTF. In DNA, the CDR3 is TGTGCCAGCAGCTGGAGGCGGAGCTATGACTACACCTTC. This sequence joins TRBV5-8 and TRBJ1-2; unclear D gene. Germline values: CDR1 SGHTS, CDR2 YDEGEE. This CDR3 contains 13 residues.

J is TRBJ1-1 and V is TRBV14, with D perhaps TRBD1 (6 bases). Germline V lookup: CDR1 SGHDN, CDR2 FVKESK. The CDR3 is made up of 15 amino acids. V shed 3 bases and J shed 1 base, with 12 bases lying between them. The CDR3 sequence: CASSQLGQPNTEAFF. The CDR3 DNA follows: TGTGCCAGCAGCCAGTTAGGACAGCCGAACACTGAAGCTTTCTTT.

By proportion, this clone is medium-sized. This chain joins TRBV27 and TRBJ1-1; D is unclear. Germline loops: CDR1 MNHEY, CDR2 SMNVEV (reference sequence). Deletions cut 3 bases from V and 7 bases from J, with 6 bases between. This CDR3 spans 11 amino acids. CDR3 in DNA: TGTGCCAGCAGTTTCGGAGTTGAAGCTTTCTTT. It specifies CASSFGVEAFF.

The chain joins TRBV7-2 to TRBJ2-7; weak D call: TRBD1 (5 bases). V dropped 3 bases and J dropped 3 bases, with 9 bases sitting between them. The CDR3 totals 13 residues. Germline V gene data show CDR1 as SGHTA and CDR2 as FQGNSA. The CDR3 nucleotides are TGTGCCAGCAGCTTTGGAAGGGGCTACGAGCAGTACTTC. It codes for CASSFGRGYEQYF.

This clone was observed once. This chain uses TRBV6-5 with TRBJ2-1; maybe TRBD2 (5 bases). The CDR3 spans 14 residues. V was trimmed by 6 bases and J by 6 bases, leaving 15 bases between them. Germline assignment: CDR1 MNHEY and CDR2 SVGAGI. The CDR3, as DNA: TGTGCCAGCAGCCCCGGGATTGTAGCCAATGAGCAGTTCTTC. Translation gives CASSPGIVANEQFF.

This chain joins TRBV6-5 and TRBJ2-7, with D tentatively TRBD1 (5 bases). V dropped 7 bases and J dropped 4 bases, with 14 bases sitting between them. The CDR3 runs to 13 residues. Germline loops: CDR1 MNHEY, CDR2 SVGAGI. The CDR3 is CASIQDKGYEQYF. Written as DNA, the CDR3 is TGTGCCAGCATTCAGGACAAGGGGTACGAGCAGTACTTC.

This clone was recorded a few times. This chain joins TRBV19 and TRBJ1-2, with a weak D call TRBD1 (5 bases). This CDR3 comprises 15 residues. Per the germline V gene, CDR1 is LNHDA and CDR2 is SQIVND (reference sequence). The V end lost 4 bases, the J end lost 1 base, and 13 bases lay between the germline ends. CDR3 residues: CASSTRWGGNYGYTF. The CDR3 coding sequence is TGTGCCAGTAGTACCCGGTGGGGGGGTAACTATGGCTACACCTTC.

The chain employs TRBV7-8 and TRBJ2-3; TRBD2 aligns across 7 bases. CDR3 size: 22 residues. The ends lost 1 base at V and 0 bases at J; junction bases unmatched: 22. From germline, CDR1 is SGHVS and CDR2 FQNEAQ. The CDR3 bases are TGTGCCAGCAGCTTAGTCCCCCGGGAGGTAACGGGGGGACGATCTAGCACAGATACGCAGTATTTT. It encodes CASSLVPREVTGGRSSTDTQYF.